This T cell receptor beta chain derives from a study of control samples from healthy donors and cancer patients. The CDR3 totals 14 residues. Between the trimmed V and J ends, which lost 6 bases and 7 bases, there was a span of 13 bases. Germline values: CDR1 LNHDA, CDR2 SQIVND (reference sequence). The method was immunoSEQ multiplex PCR; TCRdb's version includes in-frame clones alone and lacks a portion of them. There are about 130,000 clones in the sample; under 95% occur only once, and 1.5% to 2% lies in the top ten. The sequence was collected from a man over 45 with head and neck cancer. The sequenced sample was PBMCs. V usage is TRBV19 and J usage is TRBJ1-6; D is uncertain. CDR3 sequence: CASRDGPVNSPLHF. CDR3 nucleotides: TGTGCCAGTAGGGACGGCCCAGTGAATTCACCCCTCCACTTT.